What follows is one T cell receptor (beta chain) and its context. Its cognate antigen is unknown. The length of the CDR3 is 16 residues. The V gene lost 5 bases and the J gene lost 5 bases, with 19 bases spanning the gap. Germline values: CDR1 SGHNT, CDR2 YENEEA. A 200 ng quantity of DNA, 30,000 to 35,000 T cell genomes, went into the sorted-subset replicate PCRs. Libraries were prepared by immunoSEQ multiplex PCR; TCRdb keeps only in-frame clonotypes and omits some of them. In the table there are millions of clones, 85% to 95% of which are singletons. This specimen comes from a study of shared clonotypes between healthy human individuals. Study-wide points: Naive subsets, compared against memory subsets, generally had larger estimated richness values.

Naive CD8 cells lacked CD45RO, underwent positive selection for CCR7 and left out terminally differentiated effector memory CD45RA+ cells. This chain uses TRBV11-3 with TRBJ2-1; D possibly matches TRBD1 or TRBD2 (5 bases each). The sequence was collected from a young man in good health. Some clones in this sample may be carry-over from other donors' samples. Sequenced: naive CD8+ T cells from PBMCs. The CDR3: CASSTPLGASNNEQFF. In DNA, the CDR3 is TGTGCCAGCAGCACCCCCCTCGGGGCGTCTAACAATGAGCAGTTCTTC. Full variable domain (remainder filled in from reference TRBV11-3 and TRBJ2-1): EAGVVQSPRYKIIEKKQPVAFWCNPISGHNTLYWYLQNLGQGPELLIRYENEEAVDDSQLPKDRFSAERLKGVDSTLKIQPAELGDSAVYLCASSTPLGASNNEQFFGPGTRLTVL.